A single sample gave rise to the 5 T cell receptor beta chains below, sequenced in a study of OX40 agonist ivuxolimab in advanced cancers. Here immunoSEQ multiplex PCR was the method, and the copy in TCRdb shows in-frame clones only, minus some. This sample has more than 45,000 clones, with around 94% found just once. The material sequenced was CD4+ or CD8+ T cells sorted from blood, taken in a trial of the OX40 agonist ivuxolimab. These TCRs come from an adult with an advanced solid tumor such as melanoma, head and neck, liver or kidney cancer.

The genes are TRBV28 and TRBJ2-7, with 9 bases identical to TRBD1. The length of the CDR3 is 15 residues. Trimming took 5 bases from V and 4 from J; bases not matched to a gene: 9. Germline loops: CDR1 MDHEN, CDR2 SYDVKM. Here the CDR3 DNA reads TGTGCCAGCAGTCCGAGACGGGACAGGGTGTACGAGCAGTACTTC. This encodes CASSPRRDRVYEQYF.

This clone was detected once. The rearrangement links TRBV9 to TRBJ2-1; the match to TRBD2 covers 10 bases. V gave up 0 bases and J gave up 10 bases; unmatched junction bases: 10. The CDR3 totals 16 residues. CDR1 and CDR2 (germline): SGDLS, YYNGEE. The CDR3 spells CASSVDPSGSFGEQFF. The CDR3 DNA sequence: TGTGCCAGCAGCGTAGACCCTAGCGGGAGTTTCGGAGAGCAGTTCTTC.

This clone was found once. This chain uses TRBV10-3 with TRBJ2-2, with D hard to call. V shed 1 base and J shed 0 bases, with 9 bases lying between them. CDR1 and CDR2 (germline): ENHRY, SYGVKD. The CDR3 length is 16 residues. CDR3 sequence: CAISEWGDSNTGELFF. The CDR3 region has the DNA TGTGCCATCAGTGAGTGGGGTGACTCGAACACCGGGGAGCTGTTTTTT.

The chain employs TRBV27 and TRBJ2-5; D may be TRBD2 (6 bases). CDR1 MNHEY and CDR2 SMNVEV come from the germline V gene (reference sequence). V lost 4 bases and J 0 bases, leaving 9 bases between the germline ends. The CDR3 extends over 14 amino acids. The CDR3 bases are TGTGCCAGCAGTTGGAGGGCGTACCAAGAGACCCAGTACTTC. Translation: CASSWRAYQETQYF.

The chain joins TRBV5-6 to TRBJ2-7; 12 bases align to TRBD1. The CDR3 sequence is 15 residues long. Germline V gene sequence: CDR1 SGHDT, CDR2 YYEEEE. Trimming at V came to 3 bases and at J to 4 bases, leaving 5 bases not matched to a gene. CDR3 residues: CASSSLGQGAYEQYF. The CDR3 nucleotides are TGTGCCAGCAGCTCCTTGGGACAGGGGGCTTACGAGCAGTACTTC.